The rows below give T cell receptor beta chains drawn from one sample of a study of cytotoxic CD8 clonotypes in ibrutinib-treated CLL. Clones were sequenced by immunoSEQ multiplex PCR, and TCRdb holds only the in-frame ones, with some missing. This sample has roughly 150,000 clones, with less than 85% found just once. The source material was PBMCs, sampled after 24 months of ibrutinib treatment. These receptors originate from a human donor with chronic lymphocytic leukemia. The CDR3 runs from the conserved cysteine through the conserved F or W. D genes are given only for firm matches. Clone sizes are given selectively: once, few, many, or a class where the clone is expanded.

length,size,V,D,J,CDR3,DNA
16,.,TRBV5-1,.,TRBJ2-2,CASSLGAGVNTGELFF,TGCGCCAGCAGCTTGGGGGCAGGGGTGAACACCGGGGAGCTGTTTTTT
14,.,TRBV4-2,.,TRBJ1-5,CASSKLDSNQPQHF,TGTGCCAGCAGCAAGCTCGATAGCAATCAGCCCCAGCATTTT
13,.,TRBV29-1,.,TRBJ1-1,CSVEGYGNTEAFF,TGCAGCGTTGAAGGGTATGGGAACACTGAAGCTTTCTTT
17,.,TRBV5-1,TRBD1,TRBJ1-6,CASSSTPPTGGDSPLHF,TGCGCCAGCAGCTCGACACCCCCGACAGGGGGGGATTCACCCCTCCACTTT
15,.,TRBV7-2,TRBD1,TRBJ2-5,CASSRGQHPQETQYF,TGTGCCAGCAGCCGGGGACAGCATCCCCAAGAGACCCAGTACTTC
16,.,TRBV9,.,TRBJ1-1,CASSAASGPVGTEAFF,TGTGCCAGCAGCGCTGCCTCCGGGCCAGTGGGCACTGAAGCTTTCTTT
14,.,TRBV6-1,.,TRBJ2-3,CASSEKAAGNTQYF,TGTGCCAGCAGTGAAAAGGCGGCAGGGAATACGCAGTATTTT
16,.,TRBV6-6,TRBD2,TRBJ2-1,CASSYSKAGGGNEQFF,TGTGCCAGCAGTTACTCGAAGGCGGGAGGGGGGAATGAGCAGTTCTTC
13,few,TRBV19,.,TRBJ1-1,CASRPHNGWGAFF,TGTGCCAGCCGTCCTCACAACGGGTGGGGAGCTTTCTTT
14,once,TRBV6-5,.,TRBJ1-2,CASSYGRVKEGYTF,TGTGCCAGCAGTTACGGCAGGGTGAAGGAAGGCTACACCTTC
16,.,TRBV11-1,.,TRBJ1-1,CASSSAWTDTNTEAFF,TGTGCCAGCAGCTCCGCATGGACGGACACGAACACTGAAGCTTTCTTT